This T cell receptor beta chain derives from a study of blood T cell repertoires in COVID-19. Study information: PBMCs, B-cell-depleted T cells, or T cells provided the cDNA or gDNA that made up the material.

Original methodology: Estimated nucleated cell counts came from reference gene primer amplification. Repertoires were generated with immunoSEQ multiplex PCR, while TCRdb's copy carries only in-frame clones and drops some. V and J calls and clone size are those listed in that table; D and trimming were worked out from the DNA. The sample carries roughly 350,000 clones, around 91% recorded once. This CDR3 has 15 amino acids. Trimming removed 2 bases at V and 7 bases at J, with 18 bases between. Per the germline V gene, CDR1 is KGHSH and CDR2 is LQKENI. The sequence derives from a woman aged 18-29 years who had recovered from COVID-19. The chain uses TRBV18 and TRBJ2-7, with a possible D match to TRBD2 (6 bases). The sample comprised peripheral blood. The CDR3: CASSPVGGNSGEQYV. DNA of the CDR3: TGTGCCAGCTCACCAGTGGGGGGAAATTCGGGAGAGCAGTACGTC.